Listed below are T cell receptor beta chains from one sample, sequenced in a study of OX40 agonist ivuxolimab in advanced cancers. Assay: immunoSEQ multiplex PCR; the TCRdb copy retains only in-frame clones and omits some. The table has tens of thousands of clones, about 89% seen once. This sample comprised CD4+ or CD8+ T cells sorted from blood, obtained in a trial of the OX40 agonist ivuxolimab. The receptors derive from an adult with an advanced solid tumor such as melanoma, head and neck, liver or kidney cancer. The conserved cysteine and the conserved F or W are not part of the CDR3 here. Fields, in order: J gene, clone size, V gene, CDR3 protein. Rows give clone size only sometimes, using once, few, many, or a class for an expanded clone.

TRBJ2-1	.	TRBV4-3	ASSQDGNRYNEQF
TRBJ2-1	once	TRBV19	ASSQTSGIYNEQF
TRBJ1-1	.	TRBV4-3	ASSPGRAPVNTEAF
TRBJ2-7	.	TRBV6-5	ASSDSSYEQY
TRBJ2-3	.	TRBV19	ASSIVSGSSTDTQY
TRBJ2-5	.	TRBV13	ASSLAGVLEAQY
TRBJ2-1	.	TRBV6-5	ASSYDASGRYNEQF
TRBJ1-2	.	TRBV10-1	ASSVFARSRKTYG
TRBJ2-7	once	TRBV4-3	ASSPGTGAYEQY
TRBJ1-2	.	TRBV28	ASSSRDRPYGYT
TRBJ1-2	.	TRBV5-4	ASSLSGDYRYGYT
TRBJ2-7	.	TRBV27	ASSLSLVVTGGPPHEQY
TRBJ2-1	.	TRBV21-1	ASNNGSGYNEQF
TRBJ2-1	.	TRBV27	ASKRAGDYNEQF
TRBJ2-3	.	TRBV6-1	ASSEMTGLITDTQY
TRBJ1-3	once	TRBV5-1	ASSFDRSPNTIY
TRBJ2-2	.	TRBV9	ASSPIEGTGELF
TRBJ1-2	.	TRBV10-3	AISEAGTGVYGYT
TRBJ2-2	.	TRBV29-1	SVVTSLDGELF
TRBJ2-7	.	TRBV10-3	AISESAVAYEQY
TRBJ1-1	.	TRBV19	ASTLQGQNTEAF
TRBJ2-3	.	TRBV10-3	AISERDRADITDTQY
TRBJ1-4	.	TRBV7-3	ASSLKPSTGAPNEKLF
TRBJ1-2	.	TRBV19	ASSIERGGFYEAGYT
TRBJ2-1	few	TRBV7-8	ASSLRVGIASYNEQF
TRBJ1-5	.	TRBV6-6	ASSYPGQPQH
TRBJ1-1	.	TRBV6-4	ASSDPSANAMNTEAF
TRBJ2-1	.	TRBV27	ASSLTPSSYNEQF
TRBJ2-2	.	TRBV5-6	ASSWGQMNTGELF
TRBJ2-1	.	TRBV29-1	SVGLAGGYNEQF
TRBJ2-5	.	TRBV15	ATSSGRAPARQETQY
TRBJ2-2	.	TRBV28	ASSSQGGPGELF
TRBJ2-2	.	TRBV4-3	ASSQENWAGELF
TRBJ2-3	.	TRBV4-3	ASSQWTGSTDTQY
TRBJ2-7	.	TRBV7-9	ASSSTGANTYEQY
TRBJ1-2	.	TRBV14	ASSQVLESSGYT
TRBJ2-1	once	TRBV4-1	ASSQGATRNEQF
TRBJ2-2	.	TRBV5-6	ASSFRQNTGELF
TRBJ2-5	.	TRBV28	ASSFGVAVNFRETQY
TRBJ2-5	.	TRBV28	ASSFVGVQETQY
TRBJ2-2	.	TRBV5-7	ASSFKQGVGELF
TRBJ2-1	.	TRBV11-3	ASSLDRSYNEQF
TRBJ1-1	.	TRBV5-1	ASSLTGMNTEAF
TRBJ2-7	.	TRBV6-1	ASNNPTYEQY
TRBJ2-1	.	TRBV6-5	ASSYSAIAGYNEQF
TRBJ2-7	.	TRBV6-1	ASNAASTYEQY
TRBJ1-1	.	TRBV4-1	ASSQDWGAEAF
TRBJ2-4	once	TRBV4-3	ASSQGRASGNIQY
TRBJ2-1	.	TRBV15	ATSGTSGDNEQF
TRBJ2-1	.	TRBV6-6	ASSYSGGGNEQF
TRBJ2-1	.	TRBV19	ASTIGQGVGNEQF
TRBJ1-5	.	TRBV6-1	ASSEVSGQGGQPQH
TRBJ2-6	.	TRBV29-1	SVELGGEEANVLT
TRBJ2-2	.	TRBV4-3	ASSQASSLAGGRQTGELF
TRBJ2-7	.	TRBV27	ASSLSIGSSYEQY
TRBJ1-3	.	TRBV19	ASSIVKTGSSGNTIY
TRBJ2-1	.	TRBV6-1	ASSEGLADLYNEQF
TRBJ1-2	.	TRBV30	AWFGQAPGYT
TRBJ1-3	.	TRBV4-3	ASSQVFSGNTIY
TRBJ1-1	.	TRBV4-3	ASSQDRYSMNTEAF